The clone carrying this T cell receptor beta chain was found a few times. This specimen comes from a study of OX40 agonist ivuxolimab in advanced cancers. At the level of the study: Patients were infused with ivuxolimab every 2 weeks at 0.01 to 10 mg/kg. Partial responses were observed in three patients, of whom one had hepatocellular carcinoma and two had cutaneous melanoma.

Assay used: immunoSEQ multiplex PCR; TCRdb lists only in-frame clones, some missing. Of more than 60,000 clones listed, 75% to 90% were seen once; the top ten hold 13% to 15%. With 3 bases clipped from V and 2 bases from J, the junction kept 6 bases outside the gene matches. This CDR3 comprises 15 residues. Germline CDR1 SGDLS, CDR2 YYNGEE. The chain links TRBV9 to TRBJ2-7; TRBD1 matches at 9 bases. The origin of this receptor is an adult with an advanced solid tumor such as melanoma, head and neck, liver or kidney cancer. Sequences were derived from CD4+ or CD8+ T cells sorted from blood, sampled in a trial of the OX40 agonist ivuxolimab. DNA of the CDR3: TGTGCCAGCAGCGAGGGACAGGGAGGCCCCTACGAGCAGTACTTC. Protein: CASSEGQGGPYEQYF.